These 2 T cell receptor beta chains originate from one sample sequenced in a study of blood T cell repertoires in COVID-19. Measured with immunoSEQ multiplex PCR; TCRdb has only the in-frame clones, and not every one. Here the sample spans 130,000 to 150,000 clones, 87% being singletons. The sample consisted of PBMCs or T cells enriched from blood (not recorded which). These receptors came from a man between 60 and 70 years old who had recovered from COVID-19.

This clone was picked up a small number of times. This rearrangement joins TRBV7-3 to TRBJ2-5; maybe TRBD2 (6 bases). V was cut by 2 bases and J by 1 base, with 11 bases left in between. This CDR3 is 15 amino acids long. Germline-derived CDR1 and CDR2 are SGHTA and FQGTGA. The chain's CDR3 is CASSLLAGTQETQYF. The CDR3 nucleotides read TGTGCCAGCAGCTTACTGGCGGGGACCCAAGAGACCCAGTACTTC.

The chain employs TRBV18 and TRBJ1-4; TRBD1 aligns across 11 bases. This CDR3 has 15 amino acids. CDR1 is KGHSH and CDR2 is LQKENI in the germline V gene. V trimming: 6 bases; J trimming: 5 bases; junction bases outside the gene matches: 5. For the CDR3, the DNA is TGTGCCAGCTCCCAAGGACAGGGGGCGAATGAAAAACTGTTTTTT. It encodes CASSQGQGANEKLFF.